Described below is a single TCR beta chain sequence and its context. Its matching antigen is unknown. Germline lookup yields CDR1 DFQATT and CDR2 SNEGSKA (reference sequence). The CDR3 runs 13 residues. TCRdb re-called the 5' RACE reads and gives one entry per CDR3 protein, without DNA. Across 350,000 to 500,000 distinct CDR3 sequences, the top ten clones capture 2.4% of the sample. The data are from a study of monozygotic twins with inflammatory bowel disease. Overall study results and limits: A single strong IBD-associated signal or clonotype was not supported by the findings.

V gene TRBV20-1 combines with J gene TRBJ1-5; TCRdb's D gene call, TRBD1, goes unchecked for lack of DNA. Material for sequencing was blood. The source of this sequence is a human donor with ulcerative colitis or Crohn's disease, or a healthy co-twin of an affected twin (not recorded which). The CDR3 loop is CSARYEAGQPQHF.